Sequencing of this T cell receptor beta chain was carried out in a study of blood T cell repertoires in COVID-19. Study context: Spain, Italy and the United States supplied samples that represented acute and convalescent COVID-19. In each case, the material was cDNA or gDNA derived from T cells, B-cell-depleted T cells, or PBMCs.

Authors' analysis steps: Scientists estimated how many nucleated cells there were by amplifying reference gene primers. Sequenced by immunoSEQ multiplex PCR; TCRdb stores in-frame clones only, minus some. V, J and clone size were drawn from that table, and D and trimming were deduced from the DNA. Here the sample spans 170,000 or so clones, about four fifths being singletons. V lost 5 bases and J 6 bases, leaving 13 bases between the germline ends. The germline CDR1 and CDR2 sequences are SEHNR and FQNEAQ (reference sequence). The CDR3 loop spans 14 amino acids. This TCR derives from a man aged 65 to 79 with active or convalescent COVID-19. The chain is built from TRBV7-9 and TRBJ2-2; the D gene is possibly TRBD1 (6 bases). Sequencing was performed on peripheral blood. DNA of the CDR3: TGTGCCAGCAGCCTTACAGGGTTCGCCGGGGAGCTGTTTTTT. It encodes CASSLTGFAGELFF.